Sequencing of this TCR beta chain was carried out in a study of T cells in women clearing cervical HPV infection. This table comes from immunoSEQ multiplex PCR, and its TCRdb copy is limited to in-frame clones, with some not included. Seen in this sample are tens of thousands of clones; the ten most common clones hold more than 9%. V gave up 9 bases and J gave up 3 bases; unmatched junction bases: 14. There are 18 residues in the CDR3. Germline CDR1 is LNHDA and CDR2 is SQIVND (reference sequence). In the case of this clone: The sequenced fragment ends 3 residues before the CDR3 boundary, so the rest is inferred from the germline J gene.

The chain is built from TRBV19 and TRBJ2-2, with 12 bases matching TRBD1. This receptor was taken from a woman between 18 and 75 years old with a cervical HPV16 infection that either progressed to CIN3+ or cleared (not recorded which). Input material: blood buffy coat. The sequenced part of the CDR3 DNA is TGTGCCAGCAATCCTGGGACAGGGGGCGTCACCTACACCGGGGAG. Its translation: CASNPGTGGVTYTGE. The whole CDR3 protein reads CASNPGTGGVTYTGELFF.